The next 8 T cell receptor beta chains were all read from a single sample in a study of blood T cell repertoires in COVID-19. The data were produced by immunoSEQ multiplex PCR, yet TCRdb's version contains in-frame clones alone and is incomplete. The data hold 450,000 to 500,000 clones, with about 85% observed a single time. The source material was PBMCs or T cells enriched from blood (not recorded which). These receptor sequences come from a young woman who had recovered from COVID-19.

This clone was recorded only once. V usage is TRBV4-1 and J usage is TRBJ2-3; TRBD2 might be the D (7 bases). Germline-derived CDR1 and CDR2 are MGHRA and YSYEKL. Trimming removed 1 base at V and 4 bases at J, with 12 bases between. There are 15 residues in the CDR3. For the CDR3, the DNA is TGCGCCAGCAGCCAAGTCGGGGGGCTCCCAGATACGCAGTATTTT. Its protein is CASSQVGGLPDTQYF.

The chain employs TRBV5-6 and TRBJ1-1; 8 nucleotides agree with TRBD1. V trimming: 4 bases; J trimming: 4 bases; junction bases outside the gene matches: 6. CDR3 length equals 14 residues. Germline-derived CDR1 and CDR2 are SGHDT and YYEEEE. This CDR3 is CASSIPGQGTEAFF. The CDR3 nucleotides are TGTGCCAGCAGCATCCCCGGACAGGGCACTGAAGCTTTCTTT.

This clone was seen only once. V is TRBV3-1 (or the pseudogene TRBV3-2) and J is TRBJ2-5; no clear D gene. Germline V lookup: CDR1 LGHDT, CDR2 YNNKEL (reference sequence). Trimming cost V 1 base and J 3 bases, with 9 bases left between them. The CDR3 spans 14 residues. Here the CDR3 reads CASSQASKEETQYF. The CDR3 region has the DNA TGTGCCAGCAGCCAAGCCTCTAAAGAAGAGACCCAGTACTTC.

The gene calls are TRBV28 and TRBJ1-2; D unresolved. Trimming took off 7 bases at V and 8 bases at J, with 17 bases between the two ends. The CDR3 has 13 amino acids. Germline V gives CDR1 MDHEN, CDR2 SYDVKM. Here the CDR3 reads CASNEPPGKGYTF. Here the CDR3 DNA reads TGTGCCAGCAATGAACCTCCAGGAAAAGGCTACACCTTC.

This clone was detected once. The V gene is TRBV7-2, the J gene TRBJ1-3, with TRBD1 as a possible D gene (5 bases). In germline, CDR1 is SGHTA, CDR2 FQGNSA. The length of the CDR3 is 16 residues. V was clipped by 1 base and J by 1 base, with 11 bases between them. The CDR3 DNA sequence: TGTGCCAGCAGCTTAGTGGGGGGAAGTTCTGGAAACACCATATATTTT. It specifies CASSLVGGSSGNTIYF.

This clone was seen only once. The J gene is TRBJ1-1, the V gene TRBV7-9; tentative D call: TRBD1 (5 bases). The CDR3 sequence is 17 residues long. In germline, CDR1 is SEHNR, CDR2 FQNEAQ (reference sequence). The V end was cut by 1 base, the J end by 5 bases, with 20 bases between. CDR3 in DNA: TGTGCCAGCAGCTTAGGAGGTCGGGGGAGGAGAGGAACTGAAGCTTTCTTT. Protein sequence: CASSLGGRGRRGTEAFF.

The genes are TRBV6-6 and TRBJ2-7, with a tentative D call TRBD2 (5 bases). V lost 6 bases to trimming and J lost 2 bases, with 5 bases between them. CDR1 MNHNY and CDR2 SVGAGI come from the germline V gene (reference sequence). The CDR3 runs 11 residues. DNA for the CDR3: TGTGCCAGCAGCGGGGCCTACGAGCAGTACTTC. Its protein is CASSGAYEQYF.

The J gene is TRBJ1-2, the V gene TRBV11-2; 9 nucleotides match TRBD1. V was pared by 6 bases and J by 0 bases, with 8 bases of the junction left unmatched. Germline lookup yields CDR1 SGHAT and CDR2 FQNNGV. This CDR3 region has 16 residues. The CDR3 sequence: CASRFTGGAANYGYTF. The CDR3 DNA sequence: TGTGCCAGCAGGTTTACAGGGGGCGCAGCTAACTATGGCTACACCTTC. Full variable domain (missing parts from reference TRBV11-2 and TRBJ1-2): EAGVAQSPRYKIIEKRQSVAFWCNPISGHATLYWYQQILGQGPKLLIQFQNNGVVDDSQLPKDRFSAERLKGVDSTLKIQPAKLEDSAVYLCASRFTGGAANYGYTFGSGTRLTVV.